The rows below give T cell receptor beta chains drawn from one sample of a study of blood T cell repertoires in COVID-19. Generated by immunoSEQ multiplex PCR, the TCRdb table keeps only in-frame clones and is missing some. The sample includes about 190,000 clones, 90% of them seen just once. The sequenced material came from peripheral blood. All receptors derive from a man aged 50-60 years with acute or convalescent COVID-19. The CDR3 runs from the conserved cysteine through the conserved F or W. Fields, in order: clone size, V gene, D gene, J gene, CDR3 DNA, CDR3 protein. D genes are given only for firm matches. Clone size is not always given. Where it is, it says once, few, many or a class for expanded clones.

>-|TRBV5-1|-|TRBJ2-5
TGCGCCAGCAGCTTGGACTATCTTGGGGAGACCCAGTACTTC
CASSLDYLGETQYF
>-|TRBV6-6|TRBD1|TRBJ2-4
TGTGCCAGCCACTCGACAGGGCAGGGGATGAACATTCAGTACTTC
CASHSTGQGMNIQYF
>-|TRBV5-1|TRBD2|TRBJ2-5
TGCGCCAGCAGCTCACCTAGCGGGAGTAACCAAGAGACCCAGTACTTC
CASSSPSGSNQETQYF
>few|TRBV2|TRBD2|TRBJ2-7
TGTGCCAGCAGATTCCTAGCGGGAAACGAGCAGTACTTC
CASRFLAGNEQYF
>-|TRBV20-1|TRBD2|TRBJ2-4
TGCAGTGCTAGTTGGGGGAGGGCAACCCTAAGTAACATTCAGTACTTC
CSASWGRATLSNIQYF
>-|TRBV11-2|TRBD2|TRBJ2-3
TGTGCCAGCAGCTTTACAGGACTAGCGGGAGTCGATACGCAGTATTTT
CASSFTGLAGVDTQYF
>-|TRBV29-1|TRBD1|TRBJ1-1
TGCAGCGTGGCGGACAGGGCGAACACTGAAGCTTTCTTT
CSVADRANTEAFF
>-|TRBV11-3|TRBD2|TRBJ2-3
TGTGCCAGCAGCGCCCGACTAGCGGGAGGTTTGGATACGCAGTATTTT
CASSARLAGGLDTQYF
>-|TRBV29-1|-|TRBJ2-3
TGCAGCGTTGAAGTTCCCACGAGGGGGAGCACAGATACGCAGTATTTT
CSVEVPTRGSTDTQYF
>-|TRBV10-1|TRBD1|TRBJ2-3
TGCGCCAGCAGTACCGGGACAGGGGGTCCAACAGATACGCAGTATTTT
CASSTGTGGPTDTQYF
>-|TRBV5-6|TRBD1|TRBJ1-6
TGTGCCAGCAGCCGACGACAGGGGCTCGATAATTCACCCCTCCACTTT
CASSRRQGLDNSPLHF
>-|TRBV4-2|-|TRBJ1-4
TGTGCCAGCAGCCAAGGCGAGGAATCGGAAAAACTGTTTTTT
CASSQGEESEKLFF
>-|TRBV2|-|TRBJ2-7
TGTGCCAGCAGTCCAGACCGACTACCGGTCTACGAGCAGTACTTC
CASSPDRLPVYEQYF
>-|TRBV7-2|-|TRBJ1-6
TGTGCCAGCAGCTTAGAGGGTCGGGGATCGCGGGGTTCACCCCTCCACTTT
CASSLEGRGSRGSPLHF
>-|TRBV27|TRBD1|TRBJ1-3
TGTGCCAGCAGTTTCGTGGGACAGGGGGGCTCTGGAAACACCATATATTTT
CASSFVGQGGSGNTIYF
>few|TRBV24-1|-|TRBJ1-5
TGTGCCATTCAGGGTAGGGGCAATCAGCCCCAGCATTTT
CAIQGRGNQPQHF
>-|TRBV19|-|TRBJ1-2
TGTGCCAGTAGTATTACCCCCCCAGGACTCGCCAGCTATGGCTACACCTTC
CASSITPPGLASYGYTF
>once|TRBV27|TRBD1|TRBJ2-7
TGTGCCAGCAGTTTCAATCCACCCGGGACAGGGTACTACGAGCAGTACTTC
CASSFNPPGTGYYEQYF
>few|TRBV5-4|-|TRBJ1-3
TGTGCCAGCAGCTTGTACGGGTCCAGAGGAAACACCATATATTTT
CASSLYGSRGNTIYF
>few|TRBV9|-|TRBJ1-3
TGTGCCAGCAGCGTAGGGGGGGTCTCTGGAAACACCATATATTTT
CASSVGGVSGNTIYF
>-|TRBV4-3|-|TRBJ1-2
TGCGCCAGCAGCCAAGATTGGGGAGCTTATGGCTACACCTTC
CASSQDWGAYGYTF